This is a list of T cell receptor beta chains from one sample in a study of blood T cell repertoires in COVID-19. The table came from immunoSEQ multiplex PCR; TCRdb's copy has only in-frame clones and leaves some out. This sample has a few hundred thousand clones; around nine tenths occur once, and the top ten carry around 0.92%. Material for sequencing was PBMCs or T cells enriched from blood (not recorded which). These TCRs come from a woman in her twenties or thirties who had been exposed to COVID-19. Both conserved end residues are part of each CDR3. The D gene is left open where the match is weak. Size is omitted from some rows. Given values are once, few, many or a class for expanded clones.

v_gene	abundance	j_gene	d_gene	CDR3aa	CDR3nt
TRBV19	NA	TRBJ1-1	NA	CASKVRAGAGTEAFF	TGTGCCAGTAAAGTCCGGGCGGGGGCCGGGACTGAAGCTTTCTTT
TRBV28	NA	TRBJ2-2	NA	CASSRRPPGVEVTGELFF	TGTGCCAGCAGTCGACGCCCCCCGGGGGTTGAGGTGACCGGGGAGCTGTTTTTT
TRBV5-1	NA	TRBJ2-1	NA	CASSPFIGVDEQFF	TGCGCCAGCAGCCCTTTTATCGGGGTCGATGAGCAGTTCTTC
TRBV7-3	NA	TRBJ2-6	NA	CASSFNTGTGANVLTF	TGTGCCAGCAGTTTTAACACAGGAACTGGGGCCAACGTCCTGACTTTC
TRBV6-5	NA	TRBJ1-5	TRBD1	CASGKTGFNQPQHF	TGTGCCAGCGGGAAGACAGGGTTCAATCAGCCCCAGCATTTT
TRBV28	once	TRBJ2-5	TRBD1	CASSLWGTGGMETQYF	TGTGCCAGCAGTTTATGGGGTACAGGGGGCATGGAGACCCAGTACTTC
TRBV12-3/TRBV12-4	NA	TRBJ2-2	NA	CASSWTDTGELFF	TGTGCCAGCAGCTGGACAGACACCGGGGAGCTGTTTTTT
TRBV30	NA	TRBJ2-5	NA	CAYRGRETQYF	TGTGCCTACCGCGGGCGAGAGACCCAGTACTTC
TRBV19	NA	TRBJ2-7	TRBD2	CASSIRLAGSMVQYF	TGTGCCAGTAGTATAAGGCTAGCGGGATCAATGGTGCAGTACTTC
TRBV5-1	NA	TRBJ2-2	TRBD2	CASSPGLANTGELFF	TGCGCCAGCAGCCCGGGACTAGCGAACACCGGGGAGCTGTTTTTT
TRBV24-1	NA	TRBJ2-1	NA	CATSDSTGGEQFF	TGTGCCACCAGTGATTCCACCGGGGGTGAGCAGTTCTTC
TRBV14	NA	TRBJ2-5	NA	CASSPLALAFQETQYF	TGTGCCAGCAGCCCCCTCGCTCTAGCGTTCCAAGAGACCCAGTACTTC
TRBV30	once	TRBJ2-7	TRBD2	CAWSPNSGSYEQYF	TGTGCCTGGAGTCCGAATAGCGGGAGTTACGAGCAGTACTTC
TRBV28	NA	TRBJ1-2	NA	CASHSRGGYTF	TGTGCCAGCCATTCCAGGGGCGGCTACACCTTC
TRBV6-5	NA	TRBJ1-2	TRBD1	CASSYLGQGNYGYTF	TGTGCCAGCAGTTACTTGGGACAGGGTAACTATGGCTACACCTTC
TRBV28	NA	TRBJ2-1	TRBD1	CAIGKGQPGYNEQFF	TGTGCCATCGGAAAGGGACAGCCGGGCTACAATGAGCAGTTCTTC
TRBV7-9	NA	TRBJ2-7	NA	CASSLVSVYEQYF	TGTGCCAGCAGCTTAGTATCGGTCTACGAGCAGTACTTC
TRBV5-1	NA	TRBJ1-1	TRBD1	CASSPGTGSTEAFF	TGCGCCAGCAGCCCGGGGACAGGGAGCACTGAAGCTTTCTTT
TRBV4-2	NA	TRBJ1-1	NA	CASTGGGTGNTEAFF	TGTGCCAGCACCGGCGGGGGGACCGGGAACACTGAAGCTTTCTTT
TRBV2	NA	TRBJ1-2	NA	CASSDRGALYGYTF	TGTGCCAGCAGTGACAGGGGCGCCCTTTATGGCTACACCTTC
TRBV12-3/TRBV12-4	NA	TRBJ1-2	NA	CASSAQGYYGYTF	TGTGCCAGCAGCGCACAGGGTTACTATGGCTACACCTTC
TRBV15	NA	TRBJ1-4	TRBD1	CATSGQQGVGNEKLFF	TGTGCCACCAGCGGTCAGCAGGGGGTTGGTAATGAAAAACTGTTTTTT
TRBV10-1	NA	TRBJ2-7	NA	CASSESGVYEQYF	TGCGCCAGCAGTGAGTCAGGAGTCTACGAGCAGTACTTC
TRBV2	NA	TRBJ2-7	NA	CASGDRNYEQYF	TGTGCCAGCGGTGACAGAAACTACGAGCAGTACTTC
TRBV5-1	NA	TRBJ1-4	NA	CASSLQGAREKLFF	TGCGCCAGCAGCTTACAGGGCGCCAGGGAAAAACTGTTTTTT
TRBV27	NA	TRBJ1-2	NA	CASSAGPGGKIRSYGYTF	TGTGCCAGCAGCGCCGGCCCAGGCGGGAAGATAAGGAGCTATGGCTACACCTTC
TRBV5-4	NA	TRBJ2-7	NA	CASSTGGIYEQYF	TGTGCCAGCAGCACTGGGGGCATCTACGAGCAGTACTTC